The 10 T cell receptor beta chains below all came from one sample that was sequenced in a study of blood T cell repertoires in COVID-19. TCRdb's copy holds only in-frame clones and misses some; the assay was immunoSEQ multiplex PCR. The sample has about 310,000 clones; more than 85% are singletons. The material sequenced was peripheral blood. Receptors were obtained from a man aged 70-80 years with acute or convalescent COVID-19.

This chain links TRBV2 with TRBJ2-1; 9 bases match TRBD1. The junction had 5 bases not matched to a gene; V was cut back by 9 bases and J by 2 bases. Germline-derived CDR1 and CDR2 are SNHLY and FYNNEI. The CDR3 sequence is 14 residues long. DNA for the CDR3: TGTGCCAGTAACCGGGACAGGGCCTACAATGAGCAGTTCTTC. Translating it yields CASNRDRAYNEQFF.

This chain's CDR3 is CASSFVGGGAGQPQHF. The CDR3 DNA is TGTGCCAGCAGTTTCGTAGGGGGGGGCGCGGGTCAGCCCCAGCATTTT. V gene TRBV28 combines with J gene TRBJ1-5, with D possibly being TRBD1 (6 bases). The CDR3 loop spans 16 amino acids. The V gene lost 3 bases and the J gene lost 6 bases, with 18 bases spanning the gap. Germline-derived CDR1 and CDR2 are MDHEN and SYDVKM.

The chain links TRBV5-1 to TRBJ2-5; D possibly corresponds to TRBD1 (5 bases). The germline V and J ends were trimmed by 1 base and 7 bases, with 17 bases remaining between them. Per the germline V gene, CDR1 is SGHRS and CDR2 is YFSETQ. The CDR3 spans 15 residues. The DNA for the CDR3 is TGCGCCAGCAGCTTGTCCCAGGGCTCGGTCGGGACCCAGTACTTC. Translation gives CASSLSQGSVGTQYF.

V gene TRBV29-1 combines with J gene TRBJ1-2, with D maybe TRBD1 (6 bases). V lost 6 bases and J lost 8, with 19 bases in between. In germline, CDR1 is SQVTM, CDR2 ANQGSEA. The CDR3 has 13 amino acids. CDR3 DNA: TGCAGCGTCGATCAACAGGGACGGACCGGCTACACCTTC. This gives the protein CSVDQQGRTGYTF.

This clone was observed once. The rearrangement links TRBV5-4 to TRBJ2-3; D is perhaps TRBD2 (6 bases). Trimming took off 0 bases at V and 2 bases at J, with 10 bases between the two ends. Germline V gene lookup returns CDR1 SGHNT and CDR2 YYREEE (reference sequence). CDR3 length: 15 amino acids. The DNA of the CDR3 is TGTGCCAGCAGCTTGGCGGGACTTCACACAGATACGCAGTATTTT. Translating it yields CASSLAGLHTDTQYF.

The table lists this clone with a few counts. This CDR3 reads CATSGREGGETQYF. CDR3 nucleotides: TGTGCCACCAGCGGTCGGGAGGGCGGGGAGACCCAGTACTTC. The chain joins TRBV15 to TRBJ2-5; 8 nucleotides line up with TRBD2. The V segment lost 5 bases and the J segment 5 bases; nucleotides outside the gene matches: 7. This CDR3 has 14 residues. Germline values: CDR1 LNHNV, CDR2 YYDKDF (reference sequence).

This chain uses TRBV5-1 with TRBJ2-2; 12 nucleotides match TRBD1. With V trimmed by 5 bases and J by 7 bases, 9 bases remained unmatched. The CDR3 is 16 amino acids. Germline assignment: CDR1 SGHRS and CDR2 YFSETQ. The CDR3 spells CASRKGQGASLGELFF. CDR3 nucleotide sequence: TGCGCCAGCAGGAAGGGACAGGGGGCAAGCCTCGGGGAGCTGTTTTTT.

In nucleotides, the CDR3 is TGCAGTGCTAATGACGGGGACTACGAGCAGTACTTC. Translated, it gives CSANDGDYEQYF. The chain combines TRBV20-1 with TRBJ2-7, with D possibly TRBD2 on 5 matching bases. Trimming cost V 4 bases and J 3 bases, with 10 bases left between them. Germline values: CDR1 DFQATT, CDR2 SNEGSKA (reference sequence). CDR3 length: 12 amino acids.

The chain couples TRBV5-4 to TRBJ2-3; 9 nucleotides line up with TRBD2. Germline CDR1 SGHNT, CDR2 YYREEE (reference sequence). The V gene end was trimmed by 5 bases and the J gene end by 1 base; junction bases not matched to a gene: 5. This CDR3 spans 15 amino acids. CDR3 sequence: CASSYIAGGTDTQYF. CDR3 DNA sequence: TGTGCCAGCAGTTATATAGCGGGGGGCACAGATACGCAGTATTTT.

V is TRBV5-5 and J is TRBJ2-1, with 9 bases fitting TRBD2. The V and J ends lost 4 bases and 5 bases, in that order; junction bases with no gene match: 7. Germline V CDR1 and CDR2: SGHKS, YYEKEE (reference sequence). CDR3 length: 15 amino acids. CDR3 amino acids: CASSARLAGDNEQFF. The CDR3 DNA reads as TGTGCCAGCAGCGCCCGGTTAGCGGGAGACAATGAGCAGTTCTTC.